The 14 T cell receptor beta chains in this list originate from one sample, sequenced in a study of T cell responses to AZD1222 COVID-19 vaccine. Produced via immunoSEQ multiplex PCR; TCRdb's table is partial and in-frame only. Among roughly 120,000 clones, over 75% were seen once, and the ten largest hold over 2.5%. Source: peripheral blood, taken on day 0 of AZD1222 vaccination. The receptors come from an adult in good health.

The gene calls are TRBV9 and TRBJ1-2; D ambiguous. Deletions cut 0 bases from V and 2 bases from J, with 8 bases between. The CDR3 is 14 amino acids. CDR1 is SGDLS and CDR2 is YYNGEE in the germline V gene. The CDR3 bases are TGTGCCAGCAGCGTAGGGCTAGCCAACTATGGCTACACCTTC. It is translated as CASSVGLANYGYTF.

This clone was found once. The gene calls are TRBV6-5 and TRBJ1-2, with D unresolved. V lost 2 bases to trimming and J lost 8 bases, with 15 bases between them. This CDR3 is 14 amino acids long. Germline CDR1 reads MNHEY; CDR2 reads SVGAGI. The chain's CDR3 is CASSYAGRSQGYTF. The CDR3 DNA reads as TGTGCCAGCAGTTACGCAGGACGGTCTCAAGGCTACACCTTC.

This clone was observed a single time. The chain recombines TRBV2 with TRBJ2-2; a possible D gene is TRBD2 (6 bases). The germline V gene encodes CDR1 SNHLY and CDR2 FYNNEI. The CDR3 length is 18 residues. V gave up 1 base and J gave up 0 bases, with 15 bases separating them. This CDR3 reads CASSEGGRGRPNTGELFF. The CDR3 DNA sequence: TGTGCCAGCAGTGAAGGGGGTCGGGGGAGACCGAACACCGGGGAGCTGTTTTTT.

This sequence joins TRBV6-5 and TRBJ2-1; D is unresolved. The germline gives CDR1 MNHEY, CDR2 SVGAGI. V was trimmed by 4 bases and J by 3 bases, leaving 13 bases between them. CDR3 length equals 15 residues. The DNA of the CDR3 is TGTGCCAGCAGTTTGCTAGGCGGCGGCTACAATGAGCAGTTCTTC. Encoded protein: CASSLLGGGYNEQFF.

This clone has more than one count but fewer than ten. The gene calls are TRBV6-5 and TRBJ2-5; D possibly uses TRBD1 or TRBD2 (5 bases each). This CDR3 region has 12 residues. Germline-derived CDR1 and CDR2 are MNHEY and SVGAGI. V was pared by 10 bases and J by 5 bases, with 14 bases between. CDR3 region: CAMGRGGETQYF. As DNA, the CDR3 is TGTGCCATGGGACGGGGCGGGGAGACCCAGTACTTC.

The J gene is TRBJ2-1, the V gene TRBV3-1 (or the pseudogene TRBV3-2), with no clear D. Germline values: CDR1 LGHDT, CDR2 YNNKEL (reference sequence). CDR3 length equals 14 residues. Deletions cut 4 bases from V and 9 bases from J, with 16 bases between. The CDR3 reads CASSPTLLSGEQFF. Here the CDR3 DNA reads TGTGCCAGCAGCCCAACACTTCTTTCAGGTGAGCAGTTCTTC.

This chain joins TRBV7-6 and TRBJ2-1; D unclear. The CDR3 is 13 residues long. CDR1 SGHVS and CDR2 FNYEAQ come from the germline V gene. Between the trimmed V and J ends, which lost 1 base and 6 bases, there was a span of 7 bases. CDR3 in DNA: TGTGCCAGCAGCTTAGGGACGCCCAATGAGCAGTTCTTC. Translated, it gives CASSLGTPNEQFF.

The CDR3 sequence is CASSLRSNQPQHF. DNA of the CDR3: TGTGCCAGCAGTTTGCGGAGCAATCAGCCCCAGCATTTT. The chain recombines TRBV12-3 or TRBV12-4 with TRBJ1-5; D call uncertain. Trimming stripped 3 bases from V and 1 base from J, with 4 bases between. This CDR3 is 13 amino acids long.

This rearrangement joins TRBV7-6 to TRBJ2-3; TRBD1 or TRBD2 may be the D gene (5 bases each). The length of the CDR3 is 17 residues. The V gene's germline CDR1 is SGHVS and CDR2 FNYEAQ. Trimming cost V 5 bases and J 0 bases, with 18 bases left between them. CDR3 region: CASSPFVGVASTDTQYF. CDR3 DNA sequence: TGTGCCAGCAGCCCTTTTGTGGGGGTAGCTAGCACAGATACGCAGTATTTT.

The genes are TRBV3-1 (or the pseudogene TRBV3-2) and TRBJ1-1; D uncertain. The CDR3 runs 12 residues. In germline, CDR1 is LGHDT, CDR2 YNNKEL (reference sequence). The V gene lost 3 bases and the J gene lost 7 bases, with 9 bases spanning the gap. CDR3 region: CASSQPWGEAFF. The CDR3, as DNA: TGTGCCAGCAGCCAGCCTTGGGGTGAAGCTTTCTTT.

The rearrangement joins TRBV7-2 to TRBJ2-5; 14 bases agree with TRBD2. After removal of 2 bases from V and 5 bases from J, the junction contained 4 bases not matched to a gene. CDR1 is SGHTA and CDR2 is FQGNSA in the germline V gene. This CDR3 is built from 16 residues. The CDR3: CASSLRLAGGTETQYF. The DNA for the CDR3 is TGTGCCAGCAGCTTAAGACTAGCGGGAGGGACGGAGACCCAGTACTTC.

CDR3 nucleotide sequence: TGTGCCAGCAAGGCGACAGGGCCGAATTCACCCCTCCACTTT. Residues: CASKATGPNSPLHF. The chain carries TRBV2 and TRBJ1-6, with 7 bases matching TRBD1. Trimming cost V 7 bases and J 7 bases; bases outside gene matches: 7. The germline gives CDR1 SNHLY, CDR2 FYNNEI. This CDR3 contains 14 residues. Filled out from reference TRBV2 and TRBJ1-6, the complete variable domain reads EPEVTQTPSHQVTQMGQEVILRCVPISNHLYFYWYRQILGQKVEFLVSFYNNEISEKSEIFDDQFSVERPDGSNFTLKIRSTKLEDSAMYFCASKATGPNSPLHFGNGTRLTVT.

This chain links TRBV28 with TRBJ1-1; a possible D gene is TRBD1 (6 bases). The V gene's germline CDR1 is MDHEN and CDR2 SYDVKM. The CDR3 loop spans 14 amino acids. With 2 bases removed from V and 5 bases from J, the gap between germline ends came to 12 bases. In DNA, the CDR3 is TGTGCCAGCAGTTTAATCAGGGGTGGTACTGAAGCTTTCTTT. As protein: CASSLIRGGTEAFF.

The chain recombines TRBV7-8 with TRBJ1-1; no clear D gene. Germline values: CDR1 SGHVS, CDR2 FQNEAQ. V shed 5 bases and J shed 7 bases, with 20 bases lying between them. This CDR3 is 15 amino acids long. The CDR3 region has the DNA TGTGCCAGCAGCCCCCCCAAGGTAGGGAGGTTTGAAGCTTTCTTT. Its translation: CASSPPKVGRFEAFF.